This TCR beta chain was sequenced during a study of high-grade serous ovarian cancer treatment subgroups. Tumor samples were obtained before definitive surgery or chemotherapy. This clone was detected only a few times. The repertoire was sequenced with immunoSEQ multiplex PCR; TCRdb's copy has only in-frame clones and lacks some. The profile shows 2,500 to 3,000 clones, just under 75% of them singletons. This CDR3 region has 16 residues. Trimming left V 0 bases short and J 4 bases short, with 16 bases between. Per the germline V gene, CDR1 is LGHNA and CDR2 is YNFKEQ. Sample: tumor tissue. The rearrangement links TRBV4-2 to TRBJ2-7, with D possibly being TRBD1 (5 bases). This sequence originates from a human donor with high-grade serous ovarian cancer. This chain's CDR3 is CASSQEKQTVLYEQYF. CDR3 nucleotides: TGTGCCAGCAGCCAAGAGAAACAGACAGTCCTTTACGAGCAGTACTTC.